These T cell receptor beta chains were read from a single sample in a study of shared clonotypes between healthy human individuals. The protocol was immunoSEQ multiplex PCR, while the TCRdb copy is restricted to in-frame clones and leaves out a portion. The sample yields about 490,000 clones, around four fifths seen once. Sequencing used PBMCs. These receptors were obtained from a woman aged 40 to 55 in good health. Some clones in this sample may be carry-over from other donors' samples. Each CDR3 is given with its conserved first and last residue. The order of the fields is J gene, clone size, V gene, D gene, CDR3 protein, CDR3 DNA. A D gene is named only where the DNA matches it firmly. Clone size is not always given. Where it is, it says once, few, many or a class for expanded clones.

TRBJ2-3 NA TRBV7-9 TRBD2 CASSPLAGGTDTQYF TGTGCCAGCAGCCCGCTAGCGGGAGGCACAGATACGCAGTATTTT
TRBJ2-4 many TRBV30 NA CAWETSPAKNIQYF TGTGCCTGGGAAACTTCCCCGGCCAAAAACATTCAGTACTTC
TRBJ2-7 NA TRBV11-2 NA CASSLMAGNGYEQYF TGTGCCAGCAGCTTAATGGCGGGGAATGGCTACGAGCAGTACTTC
TRBJ1-2 NA TRBV30 NA CAWCHGSGYTF TGTGCCTGGTGTCATGGATCCGGCTACACCTTC
TRBJ2-6 NA TRBV28 NA CASSQIGGIPSGANVLTF TGTGCCAGCAGCCAGATCGGCGGGATCCCCTCAGGGGCCAACGTCCTGACTTTC
TRBJ2-5 NA TRBV11-3 TRBD2 CASSVGTNQETQYF TGTGCCAGCAGCGTAGGGACTAACCAAGAGACCCAGTACTTC
TRBJ1-5 NA TRBV4-2 NA CASSSQGINQPQHF TGTGCCAGCAGCTCACAGGGTATCAACCAGCCCCAGCATTTT
TRBJ2-1 NA TRBV10-3 NA CAISGNSGKEQLF TGTGCCATCAGTGGAAACAGCGGCAAGGAGCAGCTCTTC
TRBJ2-1 NA TRBV7-3 NA CASSLGLEGEQFF TGTGCCAGCAGCCTAGGACTTGAAGGCGAGCAGTTCTTC
TRBJ2-2 NA TRBV7-2 TRBD2 CASSPRTSGATGELFF TGTGCCAGCAGCCCTAGGACTAGCGGGGCCACCGGGGAGCTGTTTTTT
TRBJ2-3 NA TRBV30 TRBD2 CVWGGREKDTQYF TGTGTATGGGGCGGGAGAGAAAAAGATACGCAGTATTTT
TRBJ1-1 NA TRBV28 NA CASSLGGAGTEAFF TGTGCCAGCAGTTTAGGGGGGGCCGGTACTGAAGCTTTCTTT
TRBJ2-5 NA TRBV15 NA CATSREAQGTQYF TGTGCCACCAGCAGAGAGGCGCAAGGGACCCAGTACTTC
TRBJ2-7 NA TRBV7-6 NA CASSSTDVGPYEQYF TGTGCCAGCAGCTCCACTGACGTGGGTCCCTACGAGCAGTACTTC
TRBJ2-3 NA TRBV18 NA CASSPLATSTDTQYF TGTGCCAGCTCCCCCCTAGCGACTAGCACAGATACGCAGTATTTT
TRBJ2-4 NA TRBV28 TRBD1 CASRSTGNKNIQYF TGTGCCAGCAGATCGACAGGGAACAAAAACATTCAGTACTTC
TRBJ2-7 NA TRBV28 TRBD2 CASSSRPGLAGVRPYEQYF TGTGCCAGCAGTTCGAGACCGGGACTAGCGGGGGTACGGCCCTACGAGCAGTACTTC
TRBJ1-5 NA TRBV19 TRBD1 CASSTTQGYQPQHF TGTGCCAGTAGTACGACACAGGGGTATCAGCCCCAGCATTTT
TRBJ2-1 once TRBV11-1 NA CASSSGTSSYNEQFF TGTGCCAGCAGCTCGGGTACGAGCTCCTACAATGAGCAGTTCTTC
TRBJ2-3 once TRBV5-1 NA CASEGGVGTDTQYF TGCGCCAGCGAGGGGGGTGTGGGCACAGATACGCAGTATTTT
TRBJ1-3 NA TRBV5-6 NA CASSLTDSGNTIYF TGTGCCAGCAGCTTAACAGACTCTGGAAACACCATATATTTT
TRBJ2-1 NA TRBV28 NA CASSLGARVGYNEQFF TGTGCCAGCAGCCTAGGGGCCAGGGTCGGCTACAATGAGCAGTTCTTC
TRBJ1-5 NA TRBV19 TRBD1 CASWGQGSGQPQHF TGTGCCAGCTGGGGACAGGGGTCGGGACAGCCCCAGCATTTT
TRBJ2-1 NA TRBV6-6 NA CASSLDAYNEQFF TGTGCCAGCAGTTTGGACGCTTACAATGAGCAGTTCTTC
TRBJ1-2 once TRBV28 NA CASSSLPDTLGYGYTF TGTGCCAGCAGTTCCCTCCCGGATACGTTGGGCTATGGCTACACCTTC
TRBJ2-1 few TRBV6-4 NA CASTESAGGNNEQFF TGTGCCAGCACCGAATCGGCAGGCGGGAACAATGAGCAGTTCTTC
TRBJ2-5 NA TRBV5-1 NA CASSLNAGPVKTQYF TGCGCCAGCAGCTTGAATGCAGGGCCGGTGAAGACCCAGTACTTC
TRBJ2-7 NA TRBV7-9 NA CASSLAGEWNEQYF TGTGCCAGCAGCTTAGCGGGAGAGTGGAACGAGCAGTACTTC
TRBJ2-3 once TRBV7-6 NA CASSFLATDTQYF TGTGCCAGCAGCTTTCTAGCCACAGATACGCAGTATTTT
TRBJ2-3 NA TRBV7-3 NA CASSYLGGTPDTQYF TGTGCCAGCAGCTACCTCGGGGGTACCCCAGATACGCAGTATTTT
TRBJ1-5 NA TRBV2 NA CASSEALVPGTGNQPQHF TGTGCCAGCAGTGAAGCGTTGGTACCGGGTACGGGCAATCAGCCCCAGCATTTT
TRBJ2-2 NA TRBV7-7 TRBD1 CASSGDRAGELFF TGTGCTAGCAGCGGGGACAGGGCGGGGGAGCTGTTTTTT
TRBJ2-1 NA TRBV27 TRBD2 CASSSTSGNNEQFF TGTGCCAGCAGCTCGACTAGCGGGAACAATGAGCAGTTCTTC
TRBJ2-7 once TRBV5-1 TRBD1 CASSLVGQVGEQYF TGCGCCAGCAGCTTGGTAGGACAGGTGGGCGAGCAGTACTTC
TRBJ1-1 NA TRBV19 TRBD1 CATKDRGDTEAFF TGTGCCACAAAGGACAGGGGAGACACTGAAGCTTTCTTT
TRBJ2-5 NA TRBV6-1 NA CASSEAPAVGGTQYF TGTGCCAGCAGTGAAGCGCCGGCGGTGGGGGGGACCCAGTACTTC
TRBJ1-1 NA TRBV21-1 NA CASSNCRGPLEAFF TGTGCCAGCAGCAACTGCAGGGGCCCCCTTGAAGCTTTCTTT
TRBJ2-1 many TRBV7-3 TRBD1 CASSSTGAPYNEQFF TGTGCCAGCAGCTCGACAGGGGCTCCCTACAATGAGCAGTTCTTC
TRBJ1-5 NA TRBV19 TRBD1 CASREGQGSNQPQHF TGTGCCAGTAGGGAAGGACAGGGGAGCAATCAGCCCCAGCATTTT
TRBJ1-5 NA TRBV4-1 NA CASSQDQPESSNQPQHF TGCGCCAGCAGCCAAGATCAGCCAGAAAGTAGCAATCAGCCCCAGCATTTT
TRBJ1-2 NA TRBV2 NA CASSDYMGEDGYTF TGTGCCAGCAGTGATTACATGGGGGAAGATGGCTACACCTTC
TRBJ2-2 NA TRBV18 TRBD1 CASSRNRGSTITGELFF TGTGCCAGCTCACGTAACAGGGGCTCCACTATCACCGGGGAGCTGTTTTTT
TRBJ1-1 few TRBV10-3 NA CAISSFRTVNTEAFF TGTGCCATCAGTTCCTTTCGGACAGTTAACACTGAAGCTTTCTTT
TRBJ1-1 few TRBV7-3 NA CASSLEDNTEAFF TGTGCCAGCAGCTTAGAGGACAATACTGAAGCTTTCTTT
TRBJ2-7 NA TRBV5-1 NA CASSLAGIQTAYEQYF TGCGCCAGCAGCTTGGCGGGGATCCAAACGGCCTACGAGCAGTACTTC
TRBJ2-5 NA TRBV7-2 TRBD1 CASSLTLTGAQYF TGTGCCAGCAGCCTCACACTTACAGGGGCCCAGTACTTC
TRBJ2-7 NA TRBV5-5 NA CASSFNSYEQYF TGTGCCAGCAGCTTTAATTCCTACGAGCAGTACTTC
TRBJ2-3 NA TRBV7-2 TRBD2 CASSQGLAGVATQYF TGTGCCAGCAGCCAGGGACTAGCGGGAGTGGCTACGCAGTATTTT